This T cell receptor (delta chain) appears in the sequencing data of a study of Vδ1+ human thymocytes. The template was reverse-transcribed extracted RNA. The CDR3 regions were amplified by multiplex PCR from V-gene primers to a constant-region primer. TCRdb fed the multiplex PCR reads into CATT to redo clone calling. This sample has some 55,000 delta-chain clones, with approximately 15% found just once. Whole-study results and caveats: Thymic delta-chain repertoires held around 20% Vdelta2 sequences and few Vdelta3, despite high sort purity. Thymic TRG and TRD repertoires appeared highly polyclonal, with Gaussian CDR3 length distributions. Bulk data may be misread because of unexpected Vdelta2 sequences.

Thymocytes were sorted as CD3+ TCRVdelta1+ TCRVdelta2- after alphabeta T cell depletion. Sorted Vdelta1+ thymocytes were roughly 97% to 99.6% pure. As concerns this clone: What it recognizes is unknown.

The germline gives CDR1 TSWWSYY, CDR2 QGS. The V end was cut by 4 bases, the J end by 5 bases, with 26 bases between. The CDR3 is 18 residues long. The V and J genes are TRDV1 and TRDJ1; a possible D gene is TRDD3 (5 bases). The TCR sequence derives from a boy younger than two who had congenital heart surgery. The sample taken for sequencing was Vdelta1+ gamma-delta thymocytes from the thymus. The subset is: FACS-sorted CD3+ TCRalphabeta- TCRVdelta1+ TCRVdelta2- thymocytes. The CDR3 loop is CALGGLGGTGLSSDKLIF. Written as DNA, the CDR3 is TGTGCTCTTGGGGGCCTCGGGGGTACGGGTTTGAGTTCTGATAAACTCATCTTT.